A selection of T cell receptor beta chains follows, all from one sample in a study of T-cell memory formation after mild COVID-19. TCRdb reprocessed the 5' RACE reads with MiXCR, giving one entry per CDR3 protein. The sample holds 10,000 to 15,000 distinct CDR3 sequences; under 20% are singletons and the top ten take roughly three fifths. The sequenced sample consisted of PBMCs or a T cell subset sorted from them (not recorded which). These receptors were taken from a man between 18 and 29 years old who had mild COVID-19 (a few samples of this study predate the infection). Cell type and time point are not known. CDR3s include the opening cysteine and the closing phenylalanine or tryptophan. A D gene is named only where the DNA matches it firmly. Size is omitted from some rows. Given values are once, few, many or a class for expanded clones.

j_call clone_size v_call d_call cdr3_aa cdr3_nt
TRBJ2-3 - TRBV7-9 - CASSLRASEGDTQYF TGTGCCAGCAGCTTACGGGCTAGCGAGGGAGATACGCAGTATTTT
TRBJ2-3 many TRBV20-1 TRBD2 CSARSGGTSTDTQYF TGCAGTGCTAGAAGCGGGGGGACTAGCACAGATACGCAGTATTTT
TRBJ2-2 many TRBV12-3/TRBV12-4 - CASRPWWDTGELFF TGTGCCAGCAGGCCATGGTGGGACACCGGGGAGCTGTTTTTT
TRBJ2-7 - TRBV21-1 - CASSKKGTGNYEQYF TGTGCCAGCAGCAAGAAAGGGACAGGGAACTACGAGCAGTACTTC
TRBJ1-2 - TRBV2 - CASTGAIIGGYTF TGTGCCAGCACCGGGGCCATCATAGGTGGCTACACCTTC
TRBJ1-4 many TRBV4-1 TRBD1 CASSRVGTEYATNEKLFF TGCGCCAGCAGCCGTGTTGGGACAGAGTATGCAACTAATGAAAAACTGTTTTTT
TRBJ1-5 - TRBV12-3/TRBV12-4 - CASSLERAGNQPQHF TGTGCCAGCAGTTTAGAGCGGGCTGGTAATCAGCCCCAGCATTTT
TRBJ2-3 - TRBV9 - CASSVDSLSQYF TGTGCCAGCAGCGTAGATTCTCTGTCCCAGTATTTT
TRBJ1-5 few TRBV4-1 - CASSQENHQPQHF TGCGCCAGCAGCCAAGAGAACCATCAGCCCCAGCATTTT
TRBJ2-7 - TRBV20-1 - CSAREEVRGYYEQYF TGCAGTGCTAGAGAGGAGGTCAGGGGATACTACGAGCAGTACTTC
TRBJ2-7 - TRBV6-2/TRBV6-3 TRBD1 CASRKGAFSSYEQYF TGTGCCAGCAGGAAGGGGGCTTTCTCTTCCTACGAGCAGTACTTC
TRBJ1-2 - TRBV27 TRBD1 CASSTLRGDGYTF TGTGCCAGCAGTACGCTCAGGGGGGACGGCTACACCTTC
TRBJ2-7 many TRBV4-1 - CASSPAGREFSYEQYF TGCGCCAGCAGCCCCGCCGGCAGGGAGTTCTCCTACGAGCAGTACTTC
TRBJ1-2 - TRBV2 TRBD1 CASRAGTGDGYTF TGTGCCAGCAGGGCCGGGACAGGGGATGGCTACACCTTC
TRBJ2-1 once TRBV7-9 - CASSLAERRNEQFF TGTGCCAGCAGCTTAGCAGAGCGCCGTAATGAGCAGTTCTTC
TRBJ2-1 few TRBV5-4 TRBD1 CASSPLPTGAAYNEQFF TGTGCCAGCAGCCCCCTCCCCACAGGGGCTGCTTACAATGAGCAGTTCTTC
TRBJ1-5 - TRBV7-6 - CASSLGRPMGNQPQHF TGTGCCAGCAGCTTAGGACGGCCGATGGGGAATCAGCCCCAGCATTTT
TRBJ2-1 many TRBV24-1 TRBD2 CATSFWGGNEQFF TGTGCCACCTCCTTTTGGGGGGGCAATGAGCAGTTCTTC
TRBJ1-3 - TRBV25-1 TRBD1 CASSDGPGGAGNTIYF TGTGCCAGCAGTGACGGTCCAGGGGGCGCGGGAAACACCATATATTTT
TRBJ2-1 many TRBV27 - CASSLRQHNEQFF TGTGCCAGCAGCCTTCGACAGCACAATGAGCAGTTCTTC
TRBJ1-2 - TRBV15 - CATSRGDGFYGYTF TGTGCCACCAGCAGAGGAGACGGATTCTATGGCTACACCTTC
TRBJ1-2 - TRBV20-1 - CRGDARSSNYGYTF TGCAGAGGGGACGCGAGAAGTTCTAACTATGGCTACACCTTC
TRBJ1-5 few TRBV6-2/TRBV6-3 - CASSPGAGQPQHF TGTGCCAGCAGCCCCGGGGCAGGGCAGCCCCAGCATTTT
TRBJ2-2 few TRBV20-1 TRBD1 CSARPGWDRVSTGELFF TGCAGTGCTAGGCCGGGCTGGGACAGGGTATCAACCGGGGAGCTGTTTTTT
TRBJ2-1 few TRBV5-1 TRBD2 CASRWLAGSGGRSYNEQFF TGCGCCAGCAGGTGGTTAGCGGGGAGCGGTGGGCGCTCCTACAATGAGCAGTTCTTC
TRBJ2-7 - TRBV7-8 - CASSVARGFLGQYF TGTGCCAGCAGCGTGGCTCGGGGGTTTTTAGGGCAGTACTTC
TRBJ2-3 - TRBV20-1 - CSATPRPQATDTQYF TGCAGTGCCACCCCACGCCCGCAGGCCACAGATACGCAGTATTTT
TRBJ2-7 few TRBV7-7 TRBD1 CASSLGQGVYEQYF TGTGCTAGCAGCTTGGGACAGGGTGTATACGAGCAGTACTTC